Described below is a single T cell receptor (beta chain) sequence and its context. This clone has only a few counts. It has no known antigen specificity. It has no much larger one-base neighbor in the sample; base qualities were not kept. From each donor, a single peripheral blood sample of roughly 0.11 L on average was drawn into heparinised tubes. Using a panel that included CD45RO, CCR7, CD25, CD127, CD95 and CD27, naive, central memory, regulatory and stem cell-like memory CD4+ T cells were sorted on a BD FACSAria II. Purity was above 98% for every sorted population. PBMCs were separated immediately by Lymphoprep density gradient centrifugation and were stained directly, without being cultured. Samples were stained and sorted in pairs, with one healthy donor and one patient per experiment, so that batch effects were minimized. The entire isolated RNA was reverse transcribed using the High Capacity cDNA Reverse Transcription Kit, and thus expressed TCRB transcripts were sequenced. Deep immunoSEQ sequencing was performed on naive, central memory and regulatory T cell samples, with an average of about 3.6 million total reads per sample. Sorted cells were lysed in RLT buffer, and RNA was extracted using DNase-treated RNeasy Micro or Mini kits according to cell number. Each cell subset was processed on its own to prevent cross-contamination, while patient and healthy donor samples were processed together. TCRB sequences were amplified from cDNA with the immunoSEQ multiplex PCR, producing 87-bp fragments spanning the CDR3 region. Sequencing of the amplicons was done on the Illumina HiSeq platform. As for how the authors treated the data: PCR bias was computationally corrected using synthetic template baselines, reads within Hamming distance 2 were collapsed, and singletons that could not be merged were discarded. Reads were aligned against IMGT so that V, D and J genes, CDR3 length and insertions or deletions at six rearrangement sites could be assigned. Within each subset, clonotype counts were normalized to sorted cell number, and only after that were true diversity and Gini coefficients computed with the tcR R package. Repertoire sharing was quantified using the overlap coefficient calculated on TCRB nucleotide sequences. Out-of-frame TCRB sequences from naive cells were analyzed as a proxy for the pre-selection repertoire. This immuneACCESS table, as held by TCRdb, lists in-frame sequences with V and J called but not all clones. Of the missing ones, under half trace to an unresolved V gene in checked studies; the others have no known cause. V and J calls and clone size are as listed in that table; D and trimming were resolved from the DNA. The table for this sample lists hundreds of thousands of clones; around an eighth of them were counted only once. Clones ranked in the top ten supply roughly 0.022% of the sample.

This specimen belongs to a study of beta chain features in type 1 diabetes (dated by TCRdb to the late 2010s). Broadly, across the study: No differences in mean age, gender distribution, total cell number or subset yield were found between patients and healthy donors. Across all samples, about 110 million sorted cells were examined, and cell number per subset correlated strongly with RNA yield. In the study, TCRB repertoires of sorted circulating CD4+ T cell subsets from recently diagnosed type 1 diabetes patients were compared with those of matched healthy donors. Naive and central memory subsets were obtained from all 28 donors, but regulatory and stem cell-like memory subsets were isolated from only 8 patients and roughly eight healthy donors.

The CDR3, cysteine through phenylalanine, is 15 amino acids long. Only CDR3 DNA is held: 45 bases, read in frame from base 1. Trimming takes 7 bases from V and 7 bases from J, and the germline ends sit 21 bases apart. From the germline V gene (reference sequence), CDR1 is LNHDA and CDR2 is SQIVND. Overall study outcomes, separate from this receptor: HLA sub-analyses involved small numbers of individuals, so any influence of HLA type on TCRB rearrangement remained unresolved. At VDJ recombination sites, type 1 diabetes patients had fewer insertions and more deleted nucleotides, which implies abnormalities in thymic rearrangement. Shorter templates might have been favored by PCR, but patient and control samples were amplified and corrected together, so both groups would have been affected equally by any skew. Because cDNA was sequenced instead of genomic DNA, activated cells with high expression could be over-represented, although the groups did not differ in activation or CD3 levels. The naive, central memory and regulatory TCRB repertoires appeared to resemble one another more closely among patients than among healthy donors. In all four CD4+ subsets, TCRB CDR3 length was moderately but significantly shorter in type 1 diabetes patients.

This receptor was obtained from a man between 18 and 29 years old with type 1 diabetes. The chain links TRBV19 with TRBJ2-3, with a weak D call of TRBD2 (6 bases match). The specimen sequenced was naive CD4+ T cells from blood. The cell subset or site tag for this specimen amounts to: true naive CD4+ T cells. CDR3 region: CASTSSGTSGHTQYF. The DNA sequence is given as TGTGCCAGTACTTCTTCCGGGACTTCGGGGCATACGCAGTATTTT.